This T cell receptor (beta chain) derives from a study of sequential checkpoint blockade in melanoma. In the study overall: Patients were randomized 1:1 to nivolumab-then-ipilimumab or ipilimumab-then-nivolumab first-line. Each arm's sequence ended with maintenance nivolumab.

The CDR3 has 16 amino acids. Trimming left V 0 bases short and J 5 bases short, with 15 bases between. Germline V gene data show CDR1 as LNHNV and CDR2 as YYDKDF (reference sequence). Sample treatment: randomized to nivolumab then ipilimumab (arm A) or the reverse (arm B). From thawed PBMCs, live CD3+CD8+ cells negative for CD19 and CD56 were sorted. Profiled with immunoSEQ multiplex PCR; TCRdb holds only in-frame clones, not every one. Among some 17,000 clones, 69% were seen once, and the ten largest hold approximately 20%. This clone is medium-sized. This sample comprised CD8+ T cells sorted from blood (inferred from file names), obtained from a patient given nivolumab and ipilimumab in sequence. This receptor was taken from a human donor with melanoma. The chain links TRBV15 to TRBJ2-3; possibly TRBD2 for D (6 bases). CDR3 loop: CATSRETGTGKDTQYF. DNA of the CDR3: TGTGCCACCAGCAGAGAGACCGGGACTGGCAAAGATACGCAGTATTTT.